Presented here are 28 T cell receptor beta chains from one specimen sequenced in a study of cytomegalovirus exposure and HLA in healthy donors. 60 Vbeta and 13 Jbeta primers were used in PCR. Libraries were prepared by immunoSEQ multiplex PCR; TCRdb keeps only in-frame clonotypes and omits some of them. The sample shows roughly 100,000 clones, about 15% of them seen only once. The sample was PBMCs. These receptors were taken from a female donor in good health and CMV-seronegative.

This clone has just a few counts. The chain employs TRBV7-2 and TRBJ1-5; D is unresolved. Trimming stripped 1 base from V and 10 bases from J, with 17 bases between. CDR3 size: 15 residues. Germline loops: CDR1 SGHTA, CDR2 FQGNSA. The DNA of the CDR3 is TGTGCCAGCAGCTTAGTTCTTACCCGAGGGATTCCCCAGCATTTT. This sequence encodes CASSLVLTRGIPQHF.

The V call is TRBV2, the J call TRBJ2-7, with TRBD1 matching 8 bases. After removal of 10 bases from V and 4 bases from J, the junction contained 9 bases not matched to a gene. CDR3 size: 13 residues. Per germline, CDR1 SNHLY and CDR2 FYNNEI. CDR3 sequence: CATGDRRWYEQYF. DNA of the CDR3: TGTGCCACCGGGGACAGGAGGTGGTACGAGCAGTACTTC.

DNA for the CDR3: TGCGCCAGCAGCCATGACCGACTGAGCAGGGGCTACGAGCAGTACTTC. This translates into CASSHDRLSRGYEQYF. J is TRBJ2-7 and V is TRBV4-3, with D perhaps matching TRBD1 (6 bases). Trimming pared 3 bases from V and 3 bases from J, leaving 18 bases between. Germline loops: CDR1 LGHNA, CDR2 YSLEER. The CDR3 has 16 amino acids.

This clone was seen a few times. The chain recombines TRBV29-1 with TRBJ2-7, with 9 bases matching TRBD1. The CDR3 extends over 14 amino acids. Germline-derived CDR1 and CDR2 are SQVTM and ANQGSEA. V shed 5 bases and J 4 bases; nucleotides not matched to a gene: 9. The CDR3 DNA reads TGCAGCGTTATGGGACAGGGTGTAAGGTACGAGCAGTACTTC. Protein product: CSVMGQGVRYEQYF.

This clone was seen a handful of times. This chain connects TRBV20-1 to TRBJ1-2; possibly TRBD1 for D (5 bases). Trimming stripped 5 bases from V and 2 bases from J, with 6 bases between. The CDR3 totals 11 residues. The germline V gene has CDR1 DFQATT and CDR2 SNEGSKA (reference sequence). CDR3 residues: CSARQNYGYTF. For the CDR3, the DNA is TGCAGTGCTCGACAGAACTATGGCTACACCTTC.

This clone was seen more than once but under ten times. The chain recombines TRBV4-1 with TRBJ2-5; tentatively, D is TRBD2 (6 bases). The CDR3 has 14 residues. V was trimmed by 4 bases and J by 3 bases, leaving 12 bases between them. Germline CDR1 and CDR2: MGHRA and YSYEKL. The CDR3 region has the DNA TGCGCCAGCAGCCCGAGTTGGGGGGAAGAGACCCAGTACTTC. Its protein product is CASSPSWGEETQYF.

This clone was seen more than once but under ten times. The chain links TRBV29-1 to TRBJ1-1, with no clear D. This CDR3 spans 13 amino acids. The germline V and J ends were trimmed by 4 bases and 3 bases, with 12 bases remaining between them. CDR1 is SQVTM and CDR2 is ANQGSEA in the germline V gene. CDR3 in amino acids: CSVVSGSYTEAFF. CDR3 in DNA: TGCAGCGTTGTGTCGGGGAGTTACACTGAAGCTTTCTTT.

The chain recombines TRBV19 with TRBJ2-1; 10 positions agree with TRBD2. Germline assignment: CDR1 LNHDA and CDR2 SQIVND (reference sequence). The CDR3 loop spans 17 amino acids. The ends lost 4 bases at V and 6 bases at J; junction bases unmatched: 12. CDR3 nucleotides: TGTGCCAGTAGTACCCGCCCGGGACTAGCGTTAGGCAATGAGCAGTTCTTC. Its protein product is CASSTRPGLALGNEQFF.

The genes are TRBV10-2 and TRBJ1-5; TRBD1 matches at 8 bases. From germline, CDR1 is WSHSY and CDR2 SAAADI. This CDR3 is 16 amino acids long. The V gene end was trimmed by 2 bases and the J gene end by 5 bases; junction bases not matched to a gene: 8. This CDR3 reads CASSEIPQGADQPQHF. For the CDR3, the DNA is TGCGCCAGCAGTGAGATCCCCCAGGGGGCTGATCAGCCCCAGCATTTT.

V and J are TRBV6-1 and TRBJ1-3; D gene ambiguous. CDR1 and CDR2 (germline): MNHNS, SASEGT. The CDR3 loop spans 14 amino acids. V lost 5 bases and J 6 bases, leaving 14 bases between the germline ends. The CDR3 nucleotides read TGTGCCAGCAGTCAACACCATAGCGCAAACACCATATATTTT. The encoded protein is CASSQHHSANTIYF.

V usage is TRBV11-2 and J usage is TRBJ2-3; 7 nucleotides align to TRBD2. V shed 1 base, J shed 0 bases, and the junction held 7 bases outside the gene matches. CDR3 length equals 17 residues. Germline V gene data show CDR1 as SGHAT and CDR2 as FQNNGV. The CDR3 sequence is CASSLGISGSSTDTQYF. The CDR3 bases are TGTGCCAGCAGCTTAGGAATTAGCGGGTCTAGCACAGATACGCAGTATTTT.

The gene calls are TRBV6-5 and TRBJ1-1, with 9 nucleotides matching TRBD1. The germline gives CDR1 MNHEY, CDR2 SVGAGI. This CDR3 has 13 amino acids. V lost 2 bases to trimming and J lost 9 bases; unmatched junction nucleotides: 4. The DNA of the CDR3 is TGTGCCAGCAGTTACCGGACAGGGGAGAAAGCTTTCTTT. Translated: CASSYRTGEKAFF.

CDR3 amino acids: CASSVRDYAFANTGELFF. CDR3 DNA sequence: TGTGCCAGCAGCGTCCGGGACTATGCGTTCGCGAACACCGGGGAGCTGTTTTTT. The V and J genes are TRBV9 and TRBJ2-2; 7 bases fit TRBD2. Germline CDR1 SGDLS, CDR2 YYNGEE. V was clipped by 2 bases and J by 0 bases; unmatched bases: 10. The CDR3 extends over 18 amino acids.

This chain connects TRBV14 to TRBJ2-2, with 7 bases that match TRBD1. V lost 6 bases, J lost 0 bases, and 1 base stayed unmatched. Germline V lookup: CDR1 SGHDN, CDR2 FVKESK. The CDR3 is 14 residues long. The CDR3 loop reads CASRDRSNTGELFF. In DNA form, the CDR3 reads TGTGCCAGCAGGGACAGGTCGAACACCGGGGAGCTGTTTTTT. The entire variable domain, with the rest obtained from reference TRBV14 and TRBJ2-2, is as follows: EAGVTQFPSHSVIEKGQTVTLRCDPISGHDNLYWYRRVMGKEIKFLLHFVKESKQDESGMPNNRFLAERTGGTYSTLKVQPAELEDSGVYFCASRDRSNTGELFFGEGSRLTVL.

This clone has a handful of counts. The V and J genes are TRBV7-8 and TRBJ2-1; weak D call: TRBD2 (5 bases). Per the germline V gene, CDR1 is SGHVS and CDR2 is FQNEAQ. This CDR3 is 17 amino acids long. V was shortened by 5 bases and J by 6 bases, with 23 bases between the two germline ends. CDR3 in DNA: TGTGCCAGCAGCCAAGGTATGTTCCCAAGCGGAGGCAATGAGCAGTTCTTC. Its protein product is CASSQGMFPSGGNEQFF.

This clone was found a few times. The rearrangement links TRBV6-5 to TRBJ2-7; D possibly corresponds to TRBD1 (5 bases). In germline, CDR1 is MNHEY, CDR2 SVGAGI. This CDR3 contains 11 residues. With 6 bases removed from V and 4 bases from J, the gap between germline ends came to 7 bases. The CDR3 here is CASRRQYEQYF. CDR3 sequence (DNA): TGTGCCAGCAGGCGACAGTACGAGCAGTACTTC.

In its sample, this clone was seen a few times. The chain couples TRBV19 to TRBJ1-5; TRBD1 aligns across 8 bases. This CDR3 comprises 15 residues. Germline CDR1 and CDR2: LNHDA and SQIVND (reference sequence). V was pared by 7 bases and J by 2 bases, with 7 bases of the junction left unmatched. CDR3 DNA sequence: TGTGCCAGTACCACGGGACAGGCGGGCAATCAGCCCCAGCATTTT. The encoded protein is CASTTGQAGNQPQHF.

This clone was found a few times. The chain combines TRBV25-1 with TRBJ2-5; D might be TRBD2 (6 bases). CDR1 is MGHDK, CDR2 SYGVNS, per germline. The CDR3 is 16 amino acids. Trimming took off 2 bases at V and 5 bases at J, with 18 bases between the two ends. The CDR3 bases are TGTGCCAGCAGTGAAGTCTCGGGAGTAGGGTGGGAGACCCAGTACTTC. Protein: CASSEVSGVGWETQYF.

This clone appeared a few times. This rearrangement joins TRBV5-1 to TRBJ1-6; D may be TRBD1 (6 bases). V was shortened by 3 bases and J by 7 bases, with 17 bases between the two germline ends. Germline-derived CDR1 and CDR2 are SGHRS and YFSETQ. This CDR3 is 16 amino acids long. The CDR3 coding sequence is TGCGCCAGCAGCTCGGAACCACAGGGTGTCAATTCACCCCTCCACTTT. The encoded protein is CASSSEPQGVNSPLHF.

The V call is TRBV9, the J call TRBJ2-3; 9 bases fit TRBD2. CDR3 length: 17 residues. CDR1 SGDLS and CDR2 YYNGEE come from the germline V gene. The J segment lost 7 bases and the V segment lost 0 bases, leaving 12 bases of the junction unmatched. CDR3 region: CASSVDLAGSMGHTQYF. In DNA, the CDR3 is TGTGCCAGCAGCGTAGATCTAGCGGGGTCGATGGGGCATACGCAGTATTTT. Full variable domain (missing parts from reference TRBV9 and TRBJ2-3): DSGVTQTPKHLITATGQRVTLRCSPRSGDLSVYWYQQSLDQGLQFLIQYYNGEERAKGNILERFSAQQFPDLHSELNLSSLELGDSALYFCASSVDLAGSMGHTQYFGPGTRLTVL.

V is TRBV29-1 and J is TRBJ2-7; TRBD2 matches 7 bases. The ends lost 3 bases at V and 7 bases at J; junction bases unmatched: 12. Germline V gives CDR1 SQVTM, CDR2 ANQGSEA. The CDR3 consists of 14 residues. CDR3 sequence (DNA): TGCAGCGTTGATTACCGGGGGGATGGGAGGGAGCAGTACTTC. Protein sequence: CSVDYRGDGREQYF.

The table lists this clone with a few counts. This rearrangement joins TRBV7-2 to TRBJ1-5; D unclear. Germline assignment: CDR1 SGHTA and CDR2 FQGNSA. V lost 5 bases to trimming and J lost 0 bases, with 5 bases between them. This CDR3 region has 13 residues. CDR3 sequence reads: CASSQNSNQPQHF. CDR3 DNA: TGTGCCAGCAGCCAAAATAGCAATCAGCCCCAGCATTTT.

The V call is TRBV6-6, the J call TRBJ1-5, with 9 positions matching TRBD1. Per germline, CDR1 MNHNY and CDR2 SVGAGI (reference sequence). The CDR3 runs to 14 residues. J was trimmed by 7 bases and V by 2 bases; bases with no gene match: 3. In DNA, the CDR3 is TGTGCCAGCAGTTACCGGACAGGGGAACAGCCCCAGCATTTT. Residues: CASSYRTGEQPQHF.

Comment on this clone: The same CDR3 arises from other DNA sequences in this sample as well. The chain employs TRBV1 and TRBJ2-5; the table calls TRBD2, which could not be checked here. TRBV1 is an annotated pseudogene. The CDR3 has 15 amino acids. This chain's CDR3 is CTSSQPDRGRKTQYF. Here the CDR3 DNA reads TGCACCAGCAGCCAGCCGGATCGAGGGAGAAAGACCCAGTACTTC.

This clone was picked up a small number of times. V usage is TRBV2 and J usage is TRBJ1-2; 7 bases map to TRBD1. The germline V gene encodes CDR1 SNHLY and CDR2 FYNNEI. V was clipped by 6 bases and J by 7 bases; unmatched bases: 17. CDR3 length equals 16 residues. The CDR3 sequence is CASRVAPRDSRGGYTF. The CDR3 DNA follows: TGTGCCAGCAGAGTAGCACCCCGGGACAGTAGAGGTGGCTACACCTTC.

The V call is TRBV27, the J call TRBJ2-5; 7 positions agree with TRBD1. V lost 5 bases, J lost 3 bases, and 6 bases stayed unmatched. CDR1 is MNHEY, CDR2 SMNVEV, per germline (reference sequence). CDR3 length: 14 residues. The CDR3 loop reads CASSPNRGKETQYF. DNA of the CDR3: TGTGCCAGCAGTCCGAACAGGGGAAAAGAGACCCAGTACTTC.

This sequence joins TRBV25-1 and TRBJ1-4, with no clear D. CDR1 is MGHDK, CDR2 SYGVNS, per germline. Trimming left V 3 bases short and J 6 bases short, with 11 bases between. This CDR3 has 14 residues. CDR3 nucleotide sequence: TGTGCCAGCAGTGATGACATATCCGATGAAAAACTGTTTTTT. It specifies CASSDDISDEKLFF.

The V gene is TRBV7-3, the J gene TRBJ2-1; 11 bases are shared with TRBD2. The ends lost 4 bases at V and 6 bases at J; junction bases unmatched: 5. The CDR3 runs 15 residues. Germline assignment: CDR1 SGHTA and CDR2 FQGTGA. The CDR3 nucleotides are TGTGCCAGCAGCTCCCCGGGACTAGCGGCCAATGAGCAGTTCTTC. This codes for CASSSPGLAANEQFF. The full variable domain, its missing parts supplied by reference TRBV7-3 and TRBJ2-1, is GAGVSQTPSNKVTEKGKYVELRCDPISGHTALYWYRQSLGQGPEFLIYFQGTGAADDSGLPNDRFFAVRPEGSVSTLKIQRTERGDSAVYLCASSSPGLAANEQFFGPGTRLTVL.